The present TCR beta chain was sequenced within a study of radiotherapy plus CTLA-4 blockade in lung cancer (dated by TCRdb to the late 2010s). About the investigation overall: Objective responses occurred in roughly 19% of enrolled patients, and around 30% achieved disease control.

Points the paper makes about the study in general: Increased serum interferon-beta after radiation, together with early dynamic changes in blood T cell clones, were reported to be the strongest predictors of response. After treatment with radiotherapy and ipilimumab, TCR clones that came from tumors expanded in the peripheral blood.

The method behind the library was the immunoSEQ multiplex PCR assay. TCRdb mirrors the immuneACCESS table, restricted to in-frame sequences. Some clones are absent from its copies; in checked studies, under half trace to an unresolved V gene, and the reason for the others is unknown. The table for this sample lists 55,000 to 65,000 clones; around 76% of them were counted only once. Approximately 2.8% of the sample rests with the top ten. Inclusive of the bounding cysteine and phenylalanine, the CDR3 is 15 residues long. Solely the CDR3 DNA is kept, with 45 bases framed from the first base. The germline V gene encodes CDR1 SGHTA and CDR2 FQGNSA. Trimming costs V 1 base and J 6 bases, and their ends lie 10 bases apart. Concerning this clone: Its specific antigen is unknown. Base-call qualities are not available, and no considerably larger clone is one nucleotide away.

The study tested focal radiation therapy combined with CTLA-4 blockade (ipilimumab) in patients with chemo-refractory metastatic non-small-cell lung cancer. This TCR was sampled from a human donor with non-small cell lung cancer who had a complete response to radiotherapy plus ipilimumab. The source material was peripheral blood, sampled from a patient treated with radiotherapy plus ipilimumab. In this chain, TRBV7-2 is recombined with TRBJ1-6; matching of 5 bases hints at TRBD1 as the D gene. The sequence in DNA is TGTGCCAGCAGCTTAGTCGGCAGGGCTAATTCACCCCTCCACTTT. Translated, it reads CASSLVGRANSPLHF.